These 24 T cell receptor beta chains originate from one sample sequenced in a study of T cell changes during pregnancy in multiple sclerosis. Measured with immunoSEQ multiplex PCR; TCRdb has only the in-frame clones, and not every one. The repertoire holds about 60,000 clones, with about 90% as singletons. Sample: CD4+ T cells from peripheral blood mononuclear cells, taken in the first trimester of pregnancy. Source of these receptors: a female donor with multiple sclerosis, enrolled in a pregnancy study.

This clone occurred once. This sequence joins TRBV5-4 and TRBJ1-2, with 8 bases aligning to TRBD1. Germline-derived CDR1 and CDR2 are SGHNT and YYREEE (reference sequence). V gave up 4 bases and J gave up 4 bases; unmatched junction bases: 18. This CDR3 contains 18 residues. CDR3 in amino acids: CASSGRETGDPLGYGYTF. CDR3 in DNA: TGTGCCAGCAGCGGGAGGGAGACAGGGGATCCTTTGGGCTATGGCTACACCTTC.

The rearrangement uses TRBV11-1 and TRBJ2-5; weak D call: TRBD1 (6 bases). Trimming removed 3 bases at V and 2 bases at J, with 7 bases between. This CDR3 comprises 13 residues. Germline CDR1 SGHAT, CDR2 FQDESV (reference sequence). The CDR3 DNA reads as TGTGCCAGCAGCTTGGACAGACAAGAGACCCAGTACTTC. Protein product: CASSLDRQETQYF. The full variable domain, rest sourced from reference TRBV11-1 and TRBJ2-5, is EAEVAQSPRYKITEKSQAVAFWCDPISGHATLYWYRQILGQGPELLVQFQDESVVDDSQLPKDRFSAERLKGVDSTLKIQPAELGDSAMYLCASSLDRQETQYFGPGTRLLVL.

For the CDR3, the DNA is TGTGCCAGTAGTGTCCTTCGCGGGAATGAGCAGTTCTTC. Translated: CASSVLRGNEQFF. J is TRBJ2-1 and V is TRBV19; D possibly corresponds to TRBD2 (5 bases). There are 13 residues in the CDR3. Germline lookup yields CDR1 LNHDA and CDR2 SQIVND (reference sequence). The V and J ends lost 5 bases and 7 bases respectively, with 12 bases between them.

This clone was picked up one time. This chain links TRBV7-3 with TRBJ1-2; possible D gene TRBD1, 5 bases. Germline V gives CDR1 SGHTA, CDR2 FQGTGA. This CDR3 is 14 amino acids long. V dropped 5 bases and J dropped 4 bases, with 14 bases sitting between them. The CDR3 bases are TGTGCCAGCAGCCCGGGGGGAAACGGCTATGGCTACACCTTC. Its translation is CASSPGGNGYGYTF.

The V call is TRBV6-1, the J call TRBJ2-7; D is unclear. Per the germline V gene, CDR1 is MNHNS and CDR2 is SASEGT. CDR3 length: 12 amino acids. Trimming took off 9 bases at V and 0 bases at J, with 9 bases between the two ends. In DNA, the CDR3 is TGTGCCAGTGGCACCCTCTCCTACGAGCAGTACTTC. Amino acids: CASGTLSYEQYF.

The chain uses TRBV7-2 and TRBJ1-1; 7 nucleotides match TRBD1. J lost 8 bases, V lost 3 bases, and 15 bases had no gene match. Germline V gene lookup returns CDR1 SGHTA and CDR2 FQGNSA. This CDR3 is built from 16 residues. CDR3: CASSFSHRTGRLEAFF. The CDR3 coding sequence is TGTGCCAGCAGCTTCAGCCACCGGACAGGAAGGTTAGAAGCTTTCTTT.

This clone was detected once. The J gene is TRBJ2-7, the V gene TRBV5-6, with 11 bases lining up with TRBD2. Trimming cost V 4 bases and J 5 bases; bases outside gene matches: 8. This CDR3 is built from 15 residues. In germline, CDR1 is SGHDT, CDR2 YYEEEE. CDR3 protein: CASSRRRLAGHEQYF. The CDR3 DNA follows: TGTGCCAGCAGCAGAAGGCGACTAGCGGGACACGAGCAGTACTTC.

The chain recombines TRBV7-2 with TRBJ2-5; TRBD2 aligns across 11 bases. The junction had 7 bases not matched to a gene; V was cut back by 1 base and J by 3 bases. The CDR3 covers 17 residues. The V gene's germline CDR1 is SGHTA and CDR2 FQGNSA. The CDR3 reads CASSLVPTSGIKETQYF. The CDR3 DNA is TGTGCCAGCAGCTTAGTTCCGACTAGCGGGATAAAAGAGACCCAGTACTTC.

This clone has only one observation. The chain links TRBV5-5 to TRBJ1-2; D might be TRBD1 (6 bases). In germline, CDR1 is SGHKS, CDR2 YYEKEE (reference sequence). V was trimmed by 4 bases and J by 2 bases, leaving 12 bases between them. The CDR3 loop spans 14 amino acids. In DNA, the CDR3 is TGTGCCAGCAGCCCTTCCACAGGGAACTATGGCTACACCTTC. This translates into CASSPSTGNYGYTF. Based on the CDR3 plus reference TRBV5-5 and TRBJ1-2, the full variable domain is DAGVTQSPTHLIKTRGQQVTLRCSPISGHKSVSWYQQVLGQGPQFIFQYYEKEERGRGNFPDRFSARQFPNYSSELNVNALLLGDSALYLCASSPSTGNYGYTFGSGTRLTVV.

This clone was found once. This chain links TRBV19 with TRBJ1-1; 9 bases align to TRBD1. The CDR3 covers 16 residues. The germline V gene has CDR1 LNHDA and CDR2 SQIVND (reference sequence). With V trimmed by 1 base and J by 3 bases, 6 bases remained unmatched. CDR3 in amino acids: CASSIGGTGRYTEAFF. Written as DNA, the CDR3 is TGTGCCAGTAGTATAGGGGGGACAGGGCGCTACACTGAAGCTTTCTTT.

The chain combines TRBV5-1 with TRBJ2-7; 8 bases fit TRBD1. The V segment lost 4 bases and the J segment 3 bases; nucleotides outside the gene matches: 3. The germline V gene has CDR1 SGHRS and CDR2 YFSETQ. The CDR3 is 13 residues long. In DNA form, the CDR3 reads TGCGCCAGCAGCGAGGGGACAGGCTACGAGCAGTACTTC. It translates to CASSEGTGYEQYF. Complete variable domain (other parts from reference TRBV5-1 and TRBJ2-7): KAGVTQTPRYLIKTRGQQVTLSCSPISGHRSVSWYQQTPGQGLQFLFEYFSETQRNKGNFPGRFSGRQFSNSRSEMNVSTLELGDSALYLCASSEGTGYEQYFGPGTRLTVT.

This clone was found once. This rearrangement joins TRBV19 to TRBJ2-6; no definite D call. Per germline, CDR1 LNHDA and CDR2 SQIVND (reference sequence). The ends were cut back, 5 bases at V and 0 bases at J, with 8 bases in the middle. This CDR3 has 15 residues. The chain's CDR3 is CASSESLSGANVLTF. The CDR3 DNA reads TGTGCCAGTAGTGAGTCACTCTCTGGGGCCAACGTCCTGACTTTC.

The chain couples TRBV19 to TRBJ2-5, with 7 nucleotides matching TRBD1. V dropped 9 bases and J dropped 5; count of bases not matched to a gene: 15. Germline CDR1 and CDR2: LNHDA and SQIVND (reference sequence). There are 15 residues in the CDR3. CDR3 nucleotide sequence: TGTGCCAGCAGTGGGACAGCCGTAAGGGGCGAGACCCAGTACTTC. Its translation is CASSGTAVRGETQYF.

The chain has TRBV5-5 and TRBJ1-2; 7 positions match TRBD1. The V and J ends lost 4 bases and 0 bases, in that order; junction bases with no gene match: 3. CDR1 and CDR2 from the germline V gene are SGHKS and YYEKEE (reference sequence). The CDR3 has 14 residues. In nucleotides, the CDR3 is TGTGCCAGCAGCATAGACAGGGCTAACTATGGCTACACCTTC. Protein sequence: CASSIDRANYGYTF.

This chain joins TRBV5-4 and TRBJ1-1; TRBD1 matches at 7 bases. In germline, CDR1 is SGHNT, CDR2 YYREEE (reference sequence). Trimming cost V 5 bases and J 1 base; bases outside gene matches: 11. The CDR3 runs 16 residues. CDR3 loop: CASSPTGARQNTEAFF. CDR3 bases: TGTGCCAGCAGTCCCACAGGGGCCCGGCAGAACACTGAAGCTTTCTTT. The variable domain in full, completed from reference TRBV5-4 and TRBJ1-1, reads ETGVTQSPTHLIKTRGQQVTLRCSSQSGHNTVSWYQQALGQGPQFIFQYYREEENGRGNFPPRFSGLQFPNYSSELNVNALELDDSALYLCASSPTGARQNTEAFFGQGTRLTVV.

The chain carries TRBV15 and TRBJ2-7, with D possibly being TRBD1 (5 bases). The CDR3 loop spans 15 amino acids. The germline V gene has CDR1 LNHNV and CDR2 YYDKDF (reference sequence). V shed 0 bases and J shed 3 bases, with 12 bases lying between them. CDR3: CATSREASGFYEQYF. In DNA form, the CDR3 reads TGTGCCACCAGCAGAGAGGCTTCAGGGTTCTACGAGCAGTACTTC.

This clone has just one count. The chain combines TRBV5-1 with TRBJ2-2; D remains unclear. Germline V gives CDR1 SGHRS, CDR2 YFSETQ. CDR3 length: 14 amino acids. V was cut by 2 bases and J by 7 bases, with 12 bases left in between. Here the CDR3 reads CASSFTPGVGELFF. DNA for the CDR3: TGCGCCAGCAGCTTTACGCCTGGAGTCGGGGAGCTGTTTTTT.

This clone was counted ten times or more. The V gene is TRBV2, the J gene TRBJ1-2; D is ambiguous. CDR3 size: 12 residues. Trimming stripped 6 bases from V and 13 bases from J, with 18 bases between. CDR1 SNHLY and CDR2 FYNNEI come from the germline V gene. CDR3: CASSDIRPGATF. Here the CDR3 DNA reads TGTGCCAGCAGCGACATACGTCCGGGAGCCACCTTC. Together with reference TRBV2 and TRBJ1-2, the CDR3 gives the full variable domain: EPEVTQTPSHQVTQMGQEVILRCVPISNHLYFYWYRQILGQKVEFLVSFYNNEISEKSEIFDDQFSVERPDGSNFTLKIRSTKLEDSAMYFCASSDIRPGATFGSGTRLTVV.

This sequence joins TRBV11-3 and TRBJ2-1; 14 nucleotides line up with TRBD2. There are 15 residues in the CDR3. The ends lost 1 base at V and 7 bases at J; junction bases unmatched: 0. From germline, CDR1 is SGHNT and CDR2 YENEEA. The chain's CDR3 is CASSLGTSGGNEQFF. The CDR3 nucleotides are TGTGCCAGCAGCTTAGGGACTAGCGGGGGGAATGAGCAGTTCTTC. Full variable domain (outside the CDR3, taken from reference TRBV11-3 and TRBJ2-1): EAGVVQSPRYKIIEKKQPVAFWCNPISGHNTLYWYLQNLGQGPELLIRYENEEAVDDSQLPKDRFSAERLKGVDSTLKIQPAELGDSAVYLCASSLGTSGGNEQFFGPGTRLTVL.

This clone was observed a handful of times. The rearrangement joins TRBV9 to TRBJ2-1; D possibly corresponds to TRBD2 (5 bases). This CDR3 has 12 amino acids. The V gene's germline CDR1 is SGDLS and CDR2 YYNGEE. Trimming shortened V by 4 bases and J by 7 bases, and 9 bases separated the two germline ends. CDR3 region: CASSLSGNEQFF. The DNA for the CDR3 is TGTGCCAGCAGCCTCTCGGGGAATGAGCAGTTCTTC.

The chain employs TRBV5-1 and TRBJ2-5; 10 positions agree with TRBD2. The CDR3 consists of 14 residues. Germline-derived CDR1 and CDR2 are SGHRS and YFSETQ. V shed 3 bases, J shed 2 bases, and the junction held 1 base outside the gene matches. The CDR3 reads CASSSLAGQETQYF. The CDR3 nucleotides read TGCGCCAGCAGCTCACTAGCGGGGCAAGAGACCCAGTACTTC. Full variable domain (rest looked up from reference TRBV5-1 and TRBJ2-5): KAGVTQTPRYLIKTRGQQVTLSCSPISGHRSVSWYQQTPGQGLQFLFEYFSETQRNKGNFPGRFSGRQFSNSRSEMNVSTLELGDSALYLCASSSLAGQETQYFGPGTRLLVL.

A single count supports this clone. J is TRBJ2-7 and V is TRBV2; D not certain. The V gene lost 5 bases and the J gene lost 0 bases, with 11 bases spanning the gap. The CDR3 contains 14 residues. The germline V gene has CDR1 SNHLY and CDR2 FYNNEI. CDR3 loop: CASSRQVSSYEQYF. The CDR3, as DNA: TGTGCCAGCAGTAGACAAGTGAGCTCCTACGAGCAGTACTTC.

The rearrangement joins TRBV19 to TRBJ1-1, with TRBD1 matching 7 bases. Germline V CDR1 and CDR2: LNHDA, SQIVND (reference sequence). This CDR3 contains 19 residues. V lost 5 bases, J lost 10 bases, and 28 bases stayed unmatched. CDR3 nucleotide sequence: TGTGCCAGTAGTCCCCTTGCCCAGGACAGGAGGGGTTTATTGGTGGTAGCTTTCTTT. The encoded protein is CASSPLAQDRRGLLVVAFF.

This rearrangement joins TRBV6-1 to TRBJ1-5, with D hard to call. From germline, CDR1 is MNHNS and CDR2 SASEGT. Trimming took off 4 bases at V and 6 bases at J, with 7 bases between the two ends. This CDR3 is 12 amino acids long. The CDR3 DNA reads as TGTGCCAGCAGTGTTAGTCCTCAGCCCCAGCATTTT. This gives the protein CASSVSPQPQHF.